This TCR beta chain is from a study of OX40 agonist ivuxolimab in advanced cancers. Regarding the research as a whole: Ivuxolimab was a fully human IgG2 agonistic monoclonal antibody targeting the costimulatory receptor OX40 (CD134). The paper describes the monotherapy dose-escalation part (N of about 55 patients) of the phase I trial of ivuxolimab. Among the approximately 54 dose-escalation patients, around 19 had hepatocellular carcinoma, approximately 15 melanoma, 9 renal cell carcinoma and 9 head and neck cancer. Prior anti-PD-1, anti-PD-L1 or anti-CTLA-4 therapy was permitted, and checkpoint inhibitors had been received by about 37% of dose-escalation patients. Partial responses occurred in three dose-escalation patients, of whom one had hepatocellular carcinoma and two had cutaneous melanoma. The point of sequencing TCRbeta in the periphery was to test whether ivuxolimab changed TCR sequence diversity and drove clonal T-cell expansion. In the dose-escalation cohort, 65% to 90% of patients were male, and the mean age was roughly 60 years, with a range of 23 to 79. Intravenous ivuxolimab was administered to patients every 2 weeks at six dose levels: 0.01, 0.1, 0.3, 1.5, 3 and 10 mg/kg.

Genomic DNA was isolated from the sorted cells so that the TCRbeta CDR3 region could be sequenced. TCRbeta CDR3 regions were sequenced using the immunoSEQ Assay. TCRdb re-hosts the immuneACCESS table, in-frame sequences only. Its copies lack some clones; in the studies checked, an unresolved V gene accounts for under half of them, and the cause for the rest is not known. For this sample the table gives about 32,000 clones, of which roughly 89% were detected only once. Of the sample, 26% is held by the ten largest clones. Overall results and qualifications from the work: After ivuxolimab, CD8+ T cells had more expanded clones than CD4+ T cells on average. Partial responders in the 0.1-3.0 mg/kg groups had among the lowest normalized peripheral clonal expansion, especially among CD8+ T cells. The antigen specificity of the peripheral T cells that underwent clonal expansion was not determined. At doses of 0.1 to 3.0 mg/kg, clonal expansion of both CD4+ and CD8+ T cells in blood was seen between baseline and week 6. Low levels of normalized T-cell clonal expansion were also seen in some nonresponding patients.

From a lookup of the germline V gene, CDR1 and CDR2 are MGHDK and SYGVNS. V lost 6 bases and J lost 5 bases, and the count of bases not matched to a germline gene is 8. Including cysteine and phenylalanine, the CDR3 has 14 amino acids. The entry retains the CDR3 DNA only, 42 bases that are in frame from base 1. To note about this clone: Its cognate antigen has yet to be identified. No much larger clone exists at a distance of one base, and base qualities are not known.

The trial excluded patients who had a history of autoimmune disease or who were on systemic immunosuppression. Peripheral blood for TCR sequencing was drawn from every dose cohort at baseline, at cycle 4 day 1 and at cycle 7 day 1. Samples came from an open-label, multicenter, first-in-human phase I dose-escalation trial of ivuxolimab. The trial enrolled adults with locally advanced or metastatic head and neck squamous cell, hepatocellular, melanoma or renal cell carcinoma. CD4+ and CD8+ T cells were sorted separately from peripheral blood before TCR sequencing. The sequences come from CD4+ or CD8+ T cells sorted from blood, collected in a trial of the OX40 agonist ivuxolimab. The rearranged chain carries TRBV25-1 and TRBJ2-7, with 9 junctional bases fitting TRBD1. This receptor was obtained from an adult with an advanced solid tumor such as melanoma, head and neck, liver or kidney cancer. CDR3 protein: CASRTGQGIDEQYF. The base sequence is TGTGCCAGCAGGACTGGACAGGGGATCGACGAGCAGTACTTC.